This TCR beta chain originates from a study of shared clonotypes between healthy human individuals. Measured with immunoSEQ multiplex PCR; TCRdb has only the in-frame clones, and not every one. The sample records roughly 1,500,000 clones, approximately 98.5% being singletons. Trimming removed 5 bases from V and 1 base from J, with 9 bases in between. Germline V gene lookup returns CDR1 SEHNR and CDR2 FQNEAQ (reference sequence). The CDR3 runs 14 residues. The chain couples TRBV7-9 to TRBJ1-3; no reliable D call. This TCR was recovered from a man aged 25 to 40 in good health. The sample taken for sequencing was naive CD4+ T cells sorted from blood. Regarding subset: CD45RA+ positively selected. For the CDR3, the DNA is TGTGCCAGCAGCCCCTTCGTTTCTGGAAACACCATATATTTT. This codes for CASSPFVSGNTIYF. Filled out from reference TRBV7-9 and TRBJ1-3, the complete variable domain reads DTGVSQNPRHKITKRGQNVTFRCDPISEHNRLYWYRQTLGQGPEFLTYFQNEAQLEKSRLLSDRFSAERPKGSFSTLEIQRTEQGDSAMYLCASSPFVSGNTIYFGEGSWLTVV.